A selection of T cell receptor beta chains follows, all from one sample in a study of response to subunit inactivated influenza vaccine. One entry per CDR3 protein results from TCRdb running MiXCR on the RT-PCR reads. This sample yields a few hundred thousand distinct CDR3 sequences, of which 12% to 15% are seen a single time; over 8.5% belongs to the top ten. Sequencing used PBMCs from blood, obtained 11 to 12 days after vaccination. The source is a middle-aged man who received an inactivated influenza vaccine. The CDR3 runs from the conserved cysteine through the conserved F or W. D genes are given only for firm matches. The listing skips clone size in some rows; elsewhere it reads once, few, many or a size class.

TRBD1 | - | TRBJ2-2 | TRBV6-1 | CASSLLGQGPRDTGELFF | TGTGCCAGCAGCCTCTTGGGACAGGGACCCAGGGACACCGGGGAGCTGTTTTTT
- | few | TRBJ2-5 | TRBV24-1 | CATSDNSGLGQETQYF | TGTGCCACCAGTGATAATTCTGGTCTGGGCCAAGAGACCCAGTACTTC
- | many | TRBJ1-2 | TRBV28 | CASSLTSNYGYTF | TGTGCCAGCAGTTTAACCAGTAACTATGGCTACACCTTC
- | few | TRBJ1-1 | TRBV9 | CASSVAEGHRGAFF | TGTGCCAGCAGCGTAGCTGAGGGTCATAGGGGAGCTTTCTTT
- | few | TRBJ1-2 | TRBV20-1 | CSAPASGNYGYTF | TGCAGTGCCCCGGCTTCGGGAAACTATGGCTACACCTTC
TRBD1 | few | TRBJ2-4 | TRBV27 | CAINDRDPKNIQYF | TGTGCCATAAACGACAGGGATCCCAAAAACATTCAGTACTTC
- | few | TRBJ2-3 | TRBV27 | CASSLMGLGSTDTQYF | TGTGCCAGCAGTTTAATGGGGCTGGGATCGACAGATACGCAGTATTTT
TRBD2 | many | TRBJ2-7 | TRBV29-1 | CSVRTSGTNEQYF | TGCAGCGTTAGAACTAGCGGAACAAACGAGCAGTACTTC
- | - | TRBJ2-5 | TRBV7-9 | CASESSGGLETQYF | TGTGCCAGCGAATCAAGTGGGGGGTTAGAGACCCAGTACTTC
- | - | TRBJ2-5 | TRBV10-3 | CAISSTGVGETQYF | TGTGCCATCAGTTCGACAGGCGTGGGGGAGACCCAGTACTTC
TRBD1 | few | TRBJ1-5 | TRBV11-2 | CASSLSRTGNPQHF | TGTGCCAGCAGCTTATCAAGGACAGGGAATCCCCAGCATTTT
- | few | TRBJ2-5 | TRBV20-1 | CSAPLEGGLETQYF | TGCAGTGCGCCCCTAGAGGGGGGGCTTGAGACCCAGTACTTC
- | few | TRBJ1-1 | TRBV3-1 | CASSHLVGEAFF | TGTGCCAGCAGCCACCTTGTGGGTGAAGCTTTCTTT
TRBD2 | many | TRBJ2-3 | TRBV7-2 | CASSLTSGGGDTQYF | TGTGCCAGCAGCCTAACTAGCGGGGGAGGGGATACGCAGTATTTT
- | - | TRBJ2-5 | TRBV24-1 | CATSAPELGKTQYF | TGTGCCACCAGTGCTCCGGAACTGGGGAAGACCCAGTACTTC
TRBD1 | - | TRBJ2-7 | TRBV4-3 | CASSQVGDRGVEQYF | TGCGCCAGCAGCCAAGTCGGAGACAGGGGGGTCGAGCAGTACTTC
TRBD2 | few | TRBJ2-7 | TRBV28 | CASTLASGRAYEQYF | TGTGCCAGCACCCTAGCTAGCGGGAGGGCCTACGAGCAGTACTTC
- | many | TRBJ2-5 | TRBV12-3/TRBV12-4 | CASSLGGSKTQYF | TGTGCCAGCAGCCTGGGGGGTTCGAAGACCCAGTACTTC
- | few | TRBJ1-2 | TRBV7-9 | CASSDAGWRHGYTF | TGTGCCAGCAGCGACGCGGGATGGCGGCATGGCTACACCTTC
TRBD2 | - | TRBJ2-5 | TRBV5-1 | CASSLEVAGETQYF | TGCGCCAGCAGCTTGGAAGTAGCGGGGGAGACCCAGTACTTC